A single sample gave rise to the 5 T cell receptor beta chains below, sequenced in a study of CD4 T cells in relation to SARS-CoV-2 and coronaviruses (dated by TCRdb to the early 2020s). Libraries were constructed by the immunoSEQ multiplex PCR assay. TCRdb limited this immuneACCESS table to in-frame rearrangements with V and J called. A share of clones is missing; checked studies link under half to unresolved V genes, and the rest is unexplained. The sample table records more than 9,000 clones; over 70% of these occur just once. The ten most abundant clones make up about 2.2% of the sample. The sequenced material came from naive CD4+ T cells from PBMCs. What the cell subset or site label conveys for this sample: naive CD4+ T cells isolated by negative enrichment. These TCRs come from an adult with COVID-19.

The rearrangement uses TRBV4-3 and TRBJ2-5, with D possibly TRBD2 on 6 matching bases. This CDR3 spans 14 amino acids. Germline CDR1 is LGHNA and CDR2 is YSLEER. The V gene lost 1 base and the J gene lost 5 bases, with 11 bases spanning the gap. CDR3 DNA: TGCGCCAGCAGCCAAGTAGGACGGGGGGAGACCCAGTACTTC. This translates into CASSQVGRGETQYF.

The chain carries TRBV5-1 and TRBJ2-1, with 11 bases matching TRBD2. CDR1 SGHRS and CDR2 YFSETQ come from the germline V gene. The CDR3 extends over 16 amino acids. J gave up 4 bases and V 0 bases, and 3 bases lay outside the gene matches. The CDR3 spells CASSLVTSGGYNEQFF. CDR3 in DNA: TGCGCCAGCAGCTTGGTTACTAGCGGGGGATACAATGAGCAGTTCTTC.

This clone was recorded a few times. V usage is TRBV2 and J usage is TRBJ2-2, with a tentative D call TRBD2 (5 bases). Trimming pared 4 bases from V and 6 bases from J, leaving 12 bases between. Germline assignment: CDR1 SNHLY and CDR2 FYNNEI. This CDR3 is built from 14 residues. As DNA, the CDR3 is TGTGCCAGCAGTGCGGAGGAGATCGCCGGGGAGCTGTTTTTT. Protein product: CASSAEEIAGELFF. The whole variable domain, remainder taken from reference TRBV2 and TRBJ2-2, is EPEVTQTPSHQVTQMGQEVILRCVPISNHLYFYWYRQILGQKVEFLVSFYNNEISEKSEIFDDQFSVERPDGSNFTLKIRSTKLEDSAMYFCASSAEEIAGELFFGEGSRLTVL.

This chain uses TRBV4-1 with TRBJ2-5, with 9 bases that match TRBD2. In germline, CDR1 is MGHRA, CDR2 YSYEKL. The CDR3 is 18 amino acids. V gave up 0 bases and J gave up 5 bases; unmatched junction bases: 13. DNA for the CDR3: TGCGCCAGCAGCCAAGAGGCCCCCCCAGCGGGGGGACGTGAGACCCAGTACTTC. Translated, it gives CASSQEAPPAGGRETQYF.

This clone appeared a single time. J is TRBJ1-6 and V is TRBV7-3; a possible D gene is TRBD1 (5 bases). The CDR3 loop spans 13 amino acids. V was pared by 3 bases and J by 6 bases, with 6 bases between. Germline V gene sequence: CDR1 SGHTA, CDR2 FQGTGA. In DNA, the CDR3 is TGTGCCAGCAGCTTGACAGTTAATTCACCCCTCCACTTT. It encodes CASSLTVNSPLHF.